This T cell receptor beta chain was retrieved from a study of T cells after yellow fever vaccination. V was clipped by 4 bases and J by 12 bases; unmatched bases: 2. CDR1 and CDR2 from the germline V gene are SNHLY and FYNNEI. The CDR3 totals 11 residues. The table lists this clonotype with many counts. One entry per CDR3 protein results from TCRdb running MiXCR on the 5' RACE reads. The table shows about 300,000 distinct CDR3 sequences, with 6.5% to 8.5% occurring only once. The V call is TRBV2, the J call TRBJ1-4; TRBD1 matches at 7 bases. This material consisted of PBMCs, taken approximately 47 days after the first yellow fever vaccination. The source is a man aged 18-30 years who received the YFV17D yellow fever vaccine. CDR3 protein: CASSAGTELFF. CDR3 nucleotide sequence: TGTGCCAGCAGTGCTGGGACAGAACTGTTTTTT.